What follows are 18 T cell receptor beta chains derived from one specimen sequenced in a study of T cells in Graves' hyperthyroidism and ophthalmopathy. From RNA transcripts, TCR beta CDR3 regions were amplified. HTBI primers were the set used in a first-round RT-PCR of the TCR CDR3. TCRdb itself ran the multiplex PCR reads through MiXCR, one entry per CDR3 protein. The table lists 450,000 to 700,000 distinct CDR3 sequences, under 60% of them singletons. Specimen: peripheral blood or thyroid tissue (not recorded which). The receptors were gathered from an adult woman with Graves' disease, either hyperthyroidism or ophthalmopathy (not recorded which).

Turning to this clonotype: Possible read error: a much larger clone is one base away. The CDR3 DNA follows: TGTGCCTGGAGTGTACAGGGGACGGGGCATGGCTACACCTTC. Amino acid sequence: CAWSVQGTGHGYTF. V and J are TRBV30 and TRBJ1-2; 7 bases align to TRBD1. The CDR3 is made up of 14 amino acids. Germline lookup yields CDR1 GTSNPN and CDR2 SVGIG (reference sequence). V was pared by 0 bases and J by 6 bases, with 7 bases of the junction left unmatched. The variable domain in full, completed from reference TRBV30 and TRBJ1-2, reads SQTIHQWPATLVQPVGSPLSLECTVEGTSNPNLYWYRQAAGRGLQLLFYSVGIGQISSEVPQNLSASRPQDRQFILSSKKLLLSDSGFYLCAWSVQGTGHGYTFGSGTRLTVV.

This clonotype was found many times. CDR3 sequence (DNA): TGTGCCAGCAGTGAAGGAACGACTAGCGGGAGCCTTGACGAGCAGTACTTC. Translation gives CASSEGTTSGSLDEQYF. The rearrangement uses TRBV2 and TRBJ2-7; TRBD2 matches 12 bases. V shed 1 base and J 5 bases; nucleotides not matched to a gene: 9. This CDR3 has 17 residues. The germline V gene encodes CDR1 SNHLY and CDR2 FYNNEI.

The table lists this clonotype with a few counts. The chain recombines TRBV4-1 with TRBJ1-5, with TRBD1 identical over 8 bases. This CDR3 spans 15 amino acids. The V and J ends lost 4 bases and 5 bases, in that order; junction bases with no gene match: 7. The germline CDR1 and CDR2 sequences are MGHRA and YSYEKL. The DNA of the CDR3 is TGCGCCAGCAGCCCCCAGGGGGCTCTGGATCAGCCCCAGCATTTT. Translating gives CASSPQGALDQPQHF.

The gene calls are TRBV9 and TRBJ2-2; TRBD1 matches 9 bases. The CDR3 extends over 16 amino acids. CDR1 is SGDLS and CDR2 is YYNGEE in the germline V gene. With 4 bases clipped from V and 6 bases from J, the junction kept 10 bases outside the gene matches. The DNA for the CDR3 is TGTGCCAGCAGCCACCCGGGACAGGGTTCGGCCGGGGAGCTGTTTTTT. It codes for CASSHPGQGSAGELFF.

The chain employs TRBV5-6 and TRBJ1-2, with D possibly being TRBD1 (6 bases). Germline CDR1 SGHDT, CDR2 YYEEEE. This CDR3 comprises 13 residues. Trimming took 4 bases from V and 4 from J, leaving 11 bases between them. This CDR3 reads CASSPRTAYGYTF. The DNA of the CDR3 is TGTGCCAGCAGCCCGCGGACAGCCTATGGCTACACCTTC.

This chain uses TRBV10-1 with TRBJ2-7, with TRBD2 identical over 14 bases. V lost 5 bases and J lost 6; bases outside the gene matches: 21. Germline CDR1 is WNHNN and CDR2 is SYGVQD (reference sequence). There are 20 residues in the CDR3. Here the CDR3 DNA reads TGCGCCAGCAGTAGGACCGGGACTAGCGGGAGTTCTGGGGGGCGCAGCGAGCAGTACTTC. Its protein product is CASSRTGTSGSSGGRSEQYF.

The V and J genes are TRBV20-1 and TRBJ1-5, with D perhaps TRBD1 (5 bases). Germline CDR1 DFQATT, CDR2 SNEGSKA (reference sequence). The CDR3 has 12 residues. The CDR3 loop is CSGGSSNQPQHF. Here the CDR3 DNA reads TGCAGCGGGGGGAGTAGCAATCAGCCCCAGCATTTT.

This clonotype was seen a few times. This chain links TRBV7-2 with TRBJ1-2, with D unclear. V dropped 6 bases and J dropped 2 bases, with 4 bases sitting between them. The CDR3 totals 11 residues. Germline V lookup: CDR1 SGHTA, CDR2 FQGNSA. Here the CDR3 reads CASRENYGYTF. The CDR3, as DNA: TGTGCCAGCAGAGAGAACTATGGCTACACCTTC.

The chain recombines TRBV25-1 with TRBJ2-7, with TRBD2 matching over 7 bases. CDR3 length equals 15 residues. Germline CDR1 and CDR2: MGHDK and SYGVNS. CDR3 sequence (DNA): TGTGCTAGAGCCTACCGGGACTACTCAGACCACGAGCAGTACTTC. Translating gives CARAYRDYSDHEQYF.

The chain carries TRBV20-1 and TRBJ1-1; D is possibly TRBD1 (6 bases). Germline V lookup: CDR1 DFQATT, CDR2 SNEGSKA (reference sequence). The CDR3 contains 12 residues. The CDR3 here is CRASQGNTEAFF. The CDR3 nucleotides are TGCAGAGCCTCACAGGGGAACACTGAAGCTTTCTTT.

There are many counts of this clonotype. This chain connects TRBV7-9 to TRBJ1-2; TRBD1 is a possible D gene (5 bases). The V gene lost 7 bases and the J gene lost 8 bases, with 17 bases spanning the gap. The CDR3 contains 13 residues. Germline values: CDR1 SEHNR, CDR2 FQNEAQ (reference sequence). CDR3 DNA: TGTGCCAGCATACCTAGCCCAGGGATAGGCTACACCTTC. Its translation is CASIPSPGIGYTF.

Note on this clonotype: One junction end disagrees with the germline gene, perhaps due to a read error. The chain couples TRBV9 to TRBJ2-2; TRBD2 matches at 7 bases. CDR1 SGDLS and CDR2 YYNGEE come from the germline V gene. The CDR3 extends over 10 amino acids. Here the CDR3 reads CASSQRGGLF. For the CDR3, the DNA is TGTGCCAGCAGCCAACGGGGAGGGCTTTTT. The full variable domain, with the rest looked up from reference TRBV9 and TRBJ2-2, is DSGVTQTPKHLITATGQRVTLRCSPRSGDLSVYWYQQSLDQGLQFLIQYYNGEERAKGNILERFSAQQFPDLHSELNLSSLELGDSALYFCASSQRGGLFGEGSRLTVL.

The V call is TRBV20-1, the J call TRBJ2-3; D remains unclear. With 5 bases removed from V and 3 bases from J, the gap between germline ends came to 12 bases. There are 13 residues in the CDR3. CDR1 and CDR2 (germline): DFQATT, SNEGSKA (reference sequence). This CDR3 is CSAGPWGTDTQYF. CDR3 DNA: TGCAGTGCTGGCCCTTGGGGAACAGATACGCAGTATTTT.

This clonotype was observed a handful of times. The rearrangement joins TRBV6-1 to TRBJ1-5; 7 bases align to TRBD1. The J segment lost 9 bases and the V segment lost 7 bases, leaving 15 bases of the junction unmatched. From germline, CDR1 is MNHNS and CDR2 SASEGT. This CDR3 comprises 15 residues. The CDR3 DNA follows: TGTGCCAGCAATCAACGGGACAGCCCCCCAGGGCCCCAGCATTTT. It yields the protein CASNQRDSPPGPQHF.

J is TRBJ1-2 and V is TRBV20-1; weak D call: TRBD1 (6 bases). The CDR3 is 14 amino acids. Deletions cut 1 base from V and 5 bases from J, with 14 bases between. The germline gives CDR1 DFQATT, CDR2 SNEGSKA (reference sequence). CDR3 residues: CSARAAGEIYGYTF. CDR3 sequence (DNA): TGCAGTGCTAGAGCGGCAGGGGAAATTTATGGCTACACCTTC.

This clonotype came up many times. The chain uses TRBV12-3 or TRBV12-4 and TRBJ1-5; perhaps TRBD1 as D (5 bases). The CDR3 is 14 residues long. V was cut by 2 bases and J by 5 bases, with 10 bases left in between. The CDR3 here is CASSLWGTDQPQHF. CDR3 nucleotides: TGTGCCAGCAGTTTATGGGGGACGGATCAGCCCCAGCATTTT.

This clonotype was counted at least ten times. This chain links TRBV7-8 with TRBJ2-7; D possibly corresponds to TRBD1 (5 bases). Trimming pared 3 bases from V and 6 bases from J, leaving 18 bases between. This CDR3 region has 15 residues. The germline V gene has CDR1 SGHVS and CDR2 FQNEAQ. The CDR3 is CASSFPLSNQGEQYF. The CDR3 bases are TGTGCCAGCAGCTTTCCGCTGTCGAACCAGGGCGAGCAGTACTTC.

The chain combines TRBV25-1 with TRBJ1-1, with a tentative D call TRBD1 (5 bases). V lost 1 base to trimming and J lost 4 bases, with 16 bases between them. CDR3 length equals 16 residues. The V gene's germline CDR1 is MGHDK and CDR2 SYGVNS. CDR3 sequence reads: CASSEWGGRPCTEAFF. The CDR3 region has the DNA TGTGCCAGCAGTGAATGGGGGGGGAGGCCATGCACTGAAGCTTTCTTT.